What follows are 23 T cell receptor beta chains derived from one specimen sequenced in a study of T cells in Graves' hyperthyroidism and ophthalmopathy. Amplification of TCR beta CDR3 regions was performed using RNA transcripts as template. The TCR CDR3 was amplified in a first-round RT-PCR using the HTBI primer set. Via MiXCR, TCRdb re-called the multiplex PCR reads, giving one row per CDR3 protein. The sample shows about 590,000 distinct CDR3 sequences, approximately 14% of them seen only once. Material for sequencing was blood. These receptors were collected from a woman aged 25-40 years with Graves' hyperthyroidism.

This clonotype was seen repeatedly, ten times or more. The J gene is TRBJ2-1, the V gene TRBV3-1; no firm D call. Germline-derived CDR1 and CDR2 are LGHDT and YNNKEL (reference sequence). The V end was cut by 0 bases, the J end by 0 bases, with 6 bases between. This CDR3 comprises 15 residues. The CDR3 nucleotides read TGTGCCAGCAGCCAAGACACAAGCTCCTACAATGAGCAGTTCTTC. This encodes CASSQDTSSYNEQFF.

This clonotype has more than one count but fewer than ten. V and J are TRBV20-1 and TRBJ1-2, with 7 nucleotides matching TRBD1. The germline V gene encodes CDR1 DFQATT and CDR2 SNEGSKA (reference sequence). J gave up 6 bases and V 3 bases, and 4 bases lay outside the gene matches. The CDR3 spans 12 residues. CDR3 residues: CSASRDSDGYTF. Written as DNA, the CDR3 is TGCAGTGCTAGCCGGGACAGCGATGGCTACACCTTC.

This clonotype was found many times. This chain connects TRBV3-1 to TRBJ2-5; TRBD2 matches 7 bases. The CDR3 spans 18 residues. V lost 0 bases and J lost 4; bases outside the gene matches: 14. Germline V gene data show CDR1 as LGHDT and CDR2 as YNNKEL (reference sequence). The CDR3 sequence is CASSQEGVKAGRSETQYF. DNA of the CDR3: TGTGCCAGCAGCCAAGAGGGGGTGAAAGCGGGAAGGTCAGAGACCCAGTACTTC.

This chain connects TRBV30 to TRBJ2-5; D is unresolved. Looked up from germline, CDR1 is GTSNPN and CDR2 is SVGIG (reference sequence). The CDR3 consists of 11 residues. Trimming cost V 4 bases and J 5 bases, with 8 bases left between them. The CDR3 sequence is CAWNLGETQYF. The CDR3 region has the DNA TGTGCCTGGAATCTCGGGGAGACCCAGTACTTC.

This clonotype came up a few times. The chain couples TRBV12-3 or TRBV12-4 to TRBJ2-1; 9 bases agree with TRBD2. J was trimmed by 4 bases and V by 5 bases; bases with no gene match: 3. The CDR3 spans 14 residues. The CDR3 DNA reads TGTGCCAGCAGTAGCGGGGGGAAATACAATGAGCAGTTCTTC. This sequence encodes CASSSGGKYNEQFF.

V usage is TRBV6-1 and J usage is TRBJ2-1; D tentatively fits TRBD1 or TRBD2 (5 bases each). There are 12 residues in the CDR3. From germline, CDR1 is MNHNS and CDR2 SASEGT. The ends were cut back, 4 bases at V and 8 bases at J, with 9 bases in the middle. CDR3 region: CASSGGTHEQFF. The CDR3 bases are TGTGCCAGCAGTGGGGGGACGCATGAGCAGTTCTTC.

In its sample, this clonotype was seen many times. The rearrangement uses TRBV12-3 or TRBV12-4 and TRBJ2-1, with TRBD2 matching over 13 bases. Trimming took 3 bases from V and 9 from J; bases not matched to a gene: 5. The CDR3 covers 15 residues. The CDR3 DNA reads TGTGCCAGCAGTTTTAGGACTAGCGGGAGCGTTGAGCAGTTCTTC. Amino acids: CASSFRTSGSVEQFF.

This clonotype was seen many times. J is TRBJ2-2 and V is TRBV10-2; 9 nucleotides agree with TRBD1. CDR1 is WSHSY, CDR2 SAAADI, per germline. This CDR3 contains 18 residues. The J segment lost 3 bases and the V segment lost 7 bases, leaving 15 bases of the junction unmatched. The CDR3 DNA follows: TGCGCCAGCAAAAAAACAACAGGGGGCGTTGAGGACACCGGGGAGCTGTTTTTT. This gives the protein CASKKTTGGVEDTGELFF.

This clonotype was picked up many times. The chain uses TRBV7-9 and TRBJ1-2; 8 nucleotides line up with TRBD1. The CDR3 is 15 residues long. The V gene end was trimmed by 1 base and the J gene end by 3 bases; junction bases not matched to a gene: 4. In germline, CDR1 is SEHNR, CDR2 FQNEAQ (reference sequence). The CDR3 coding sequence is TGTGCCAGCAGCTTAGAAACGACAGGGGACTATGGCTACACCTTC. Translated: CASSLETTGDYGYTF. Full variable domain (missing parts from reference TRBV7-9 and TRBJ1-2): DTGVSQNPRHKITKRGQNVTFRCDPISEHNRLYWYRQTLGQGPEFLTYFQNEAQLEKSRLLSDRFSAERPKGSFSTLEIQRTEQGDSAMYLCASSLETTGDYGYTFGSGTRLTVV.

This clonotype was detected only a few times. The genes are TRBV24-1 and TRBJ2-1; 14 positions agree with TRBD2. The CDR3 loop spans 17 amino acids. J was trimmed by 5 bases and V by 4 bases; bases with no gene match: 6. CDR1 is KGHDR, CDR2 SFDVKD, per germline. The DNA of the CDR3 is TGTGCCACCAGTGACGGGACTAGCGGGAGAAAGCACAATGAGCAGTTCTTC. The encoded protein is CATSDGTSGRKHNEQFF.

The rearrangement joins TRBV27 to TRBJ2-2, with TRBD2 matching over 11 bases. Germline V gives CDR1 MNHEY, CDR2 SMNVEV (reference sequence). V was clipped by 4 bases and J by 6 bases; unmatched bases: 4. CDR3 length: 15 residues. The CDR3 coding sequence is TGTGCCAGCAGTTATACTAGCGGGAGACCCGGGGAGCTGTTTTTT. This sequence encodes CASSYTSGRPGELFF.

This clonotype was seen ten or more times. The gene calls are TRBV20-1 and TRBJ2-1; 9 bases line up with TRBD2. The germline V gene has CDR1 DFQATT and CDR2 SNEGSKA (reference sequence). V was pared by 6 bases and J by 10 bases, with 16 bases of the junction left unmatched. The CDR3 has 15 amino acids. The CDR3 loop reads CSAWALGTSMGEQFF. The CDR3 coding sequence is TGCAGTGCCTGGGCTTTGGGGACTAGCATGGGCGAGCAGTTCTTC.

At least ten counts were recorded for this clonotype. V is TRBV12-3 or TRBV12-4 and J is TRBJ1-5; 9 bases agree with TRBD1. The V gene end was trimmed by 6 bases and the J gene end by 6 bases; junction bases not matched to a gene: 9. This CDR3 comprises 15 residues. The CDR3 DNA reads TGTGCCAGCAGCCTGGGACAGGGCAATATTCAGCCCCAGCATTTT. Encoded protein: CASSLGQGNIQPQHF.

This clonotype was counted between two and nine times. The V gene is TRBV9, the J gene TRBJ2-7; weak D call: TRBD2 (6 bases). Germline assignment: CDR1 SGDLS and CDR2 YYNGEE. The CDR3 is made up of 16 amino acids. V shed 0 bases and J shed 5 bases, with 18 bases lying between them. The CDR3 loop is CASSVVRRREAHEQYF. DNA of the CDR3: TGTGCCAGCAGCGTAGTCAGGAGGCGGGAAGCCCACGAGCAGTACTTC.

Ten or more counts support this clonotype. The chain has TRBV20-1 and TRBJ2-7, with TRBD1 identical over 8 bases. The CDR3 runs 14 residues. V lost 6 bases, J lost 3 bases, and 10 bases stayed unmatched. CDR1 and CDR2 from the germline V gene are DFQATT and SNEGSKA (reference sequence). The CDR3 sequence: CSALTGTGFYEQYF. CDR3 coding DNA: TGCAGTGCCCTGACCGGGACAGGCTTCTACGAGCAGTACTTC.

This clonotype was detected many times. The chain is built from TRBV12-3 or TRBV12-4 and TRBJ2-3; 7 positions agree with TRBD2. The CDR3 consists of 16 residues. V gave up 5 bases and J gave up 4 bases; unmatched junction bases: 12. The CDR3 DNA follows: TGTGCCAGCAGTGACCTGGGCGGGAGTACAGCAGATACGCAGTATTTT. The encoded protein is CASSDLGGSTADTQYF.

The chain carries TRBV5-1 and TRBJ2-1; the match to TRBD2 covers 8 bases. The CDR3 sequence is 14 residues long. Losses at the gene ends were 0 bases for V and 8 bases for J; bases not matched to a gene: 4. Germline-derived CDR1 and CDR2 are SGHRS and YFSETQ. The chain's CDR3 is CASSLGREVDEQFF. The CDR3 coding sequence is TGCGCCAGCAGCTTGGGGCGGGAGGTCGATGAGCAGTTCTTC.

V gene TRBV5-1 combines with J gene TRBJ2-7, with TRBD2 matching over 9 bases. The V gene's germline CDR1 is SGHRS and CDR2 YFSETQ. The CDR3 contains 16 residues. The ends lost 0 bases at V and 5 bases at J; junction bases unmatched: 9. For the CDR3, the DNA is TGCGCCAGCAGCTTGGCGGATAGCGGGAGTACCCACGAGCAGTACTTC. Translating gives CASSLADSGSTHEQYF.

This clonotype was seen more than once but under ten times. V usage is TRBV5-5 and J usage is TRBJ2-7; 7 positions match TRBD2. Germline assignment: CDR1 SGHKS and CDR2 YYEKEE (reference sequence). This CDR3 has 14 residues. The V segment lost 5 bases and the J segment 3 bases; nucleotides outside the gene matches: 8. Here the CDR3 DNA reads TGTGCCAGCAGAACTAGCGCAAATCTCTACGAGCAGTACTTC. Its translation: CASRTSANLYEQYF.

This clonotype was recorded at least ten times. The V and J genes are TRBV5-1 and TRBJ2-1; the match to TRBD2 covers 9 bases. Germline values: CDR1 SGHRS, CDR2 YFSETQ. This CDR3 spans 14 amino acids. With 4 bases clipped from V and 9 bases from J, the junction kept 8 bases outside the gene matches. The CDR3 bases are TGCGCCAGCAGCCCGGCTAGCGGGATGTTTGAGCAGTTCTTC. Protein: CASSPASGMFEQFF.

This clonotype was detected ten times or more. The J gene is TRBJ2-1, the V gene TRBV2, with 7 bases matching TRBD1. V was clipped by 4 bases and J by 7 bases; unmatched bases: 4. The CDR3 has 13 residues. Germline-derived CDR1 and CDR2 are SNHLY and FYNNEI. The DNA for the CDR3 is TGTGCCAGCAGTGTGACAGGGTTGAATGAGCAGTTCTTC. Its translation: CASSVTGLNEQFF.

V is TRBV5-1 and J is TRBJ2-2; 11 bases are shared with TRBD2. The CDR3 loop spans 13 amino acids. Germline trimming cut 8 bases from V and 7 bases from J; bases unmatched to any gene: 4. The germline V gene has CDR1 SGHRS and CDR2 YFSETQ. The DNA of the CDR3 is TGCGCCAGTGGGACTAGCGGAAACGGGGAGCTGTTTTTT. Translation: CASGTSGNGELFF.

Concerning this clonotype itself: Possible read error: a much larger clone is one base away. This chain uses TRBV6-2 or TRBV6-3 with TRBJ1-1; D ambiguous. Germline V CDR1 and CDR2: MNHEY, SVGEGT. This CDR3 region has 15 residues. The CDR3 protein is CVSSYLGRMNTEAFF. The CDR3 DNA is TGTGTCAGCAGTTACCTCGGACGGATGAACACTGAAGCTTTCTTT.